This TCR beta chain was sequenced during a study of cytomegalovirus exposure and HLA in healthy donors. Findings and caveats of the study: Most subjects' HLA-A and HLA-B alleles were reportedly predicted from TCR beta sequences. The CMV antigen specificity of a few CMV-associated chains was confirmed through in vitro analysis.

As concerns this clone: The antigen remains undetermined. Germline and junction disagree at one end, which may indicate a read error.

60 Vbeta and 13 Jbeta primers were used in PCR. The protocol was immunoSEQ multiplex PCR, while the TCRdb copy is restricted to in-frame clones and leaves out a portion. The table includes roughly 150,000 clones, 80% to 85% detected once. This TCR was sampled from a male donor in good health and CMV-seronegative. What was sequenced was PBMCs.

This CDR3 is CASSSSRDSSYNEQLF. The DNA for the CDR3 is TGTGCCAGCAGTTCCTCCCGGGACTCCTCCTACAATGAGCAGCTCTTC. V is TRBV27 and J is TRBJ2-1; a possible D gene is TRBD2 (6 bases). Germline V gene data show CDR1 as MNHEY and CDR2 as SMNVEV (reference sequence). The CDR3 has 16 amino acids.